One and the same sample provided the 31 T cell receptor beta chains below, sequenced in a study of breast tumors, draining lymph nodes, adjacent tissues. TCRdb reanalysed the multiplex PCR reads using MiXCR and keeps one entry per CDR3 protein. The data hold some 120,000 distinct CDR3 sequences, with 20% to 25% observed a single time. The lymph nodes were axillary draining lymph nodes from breast cancer patients. Sequenced material: axillary lymph node tissue. These receptors originate from a female donor with breast cancer. Some clones in this sample may be carry-over from other donors' samples.

A single count supports this clonotype. A much more abundant neighbour one base away suggests this may be a read error. This rearrangement joins TRBV9 to TRBJ1-3, with D possibly matching TRBD1 (5 bases). The CDR3 extends over 15 amino acids. The germline V gene encodes CDR1 SGDLS and CDR2 YYNGEE. Written as DNA, the CDR3 is TGTGCCAGCAGCGGCTCAGGGTTCTCTGGAAACTCCATATATTTT. It specifies CASSGSGFSGNSIYF. The full variable domain, completed using reference TRBV9 and TRBJ1-3, is DSGVTQTPKHLITATGQRVTLRCSPRSGDLSVYWYQQSLDQGLQFLIQYYNGEERAKGNILERFSAQQFPDLHSELNLSSLELGDSALYFCASSGSGFSGNSIYFGEGSWLTVV.

This clonotype was observed many times. The rearrangement joins TRBV28 to TRBJ2-7, with TRBD1 matching 10 bases. Germline V gene lookup returns CDR1 MDHEN and CDR2 SYDVKM. The CDR3 is made up of 15 amino acids. Trimming removed 6 bases from V and 4 bases from J; junction bases left unmatched: 9. CDR3 DNA sequence: TGTGCCAGCAGCCCAACGACAGGGGGCAAGTACGAGCAGTACTTC. This translates into CASSPTTGGKYEQYF.

This clonotype was found many times. The rearrangement joins TRBV29-1 to TRBJ1-2; D call uncertain. This CDR3 comprises 13 residues. Germline assignment: CDR1 SQVTM and CDR2 ANQGSEA. V was cut by 4 bases and J by 0 bases, with 9 bases left in between. CDR3 sequence (DNA): TGCAGCGTTGTAGTCGGCTCTAACTATGGCTACACCTTC. It yields the protein CSVVVGSNYGYTF.

This clonotype was recorded many times. This rearrangement joins TRBV6-1 to TRBJ2-5; 11 nucleotides line up with TRBD2. The germline V gene encodes CDR1 MNHNS and CDR2 SASEGT. V lost 8 bases, J lost 1 base, and 3 bases stayed unmatched. This CDR3 region has 14 residues. The CDR3 reads CASLGTSGQETQYF. CDR3 nucleotide sequence: TGTGCCAGCCTCGGGACTAGCGGCCAAGAGACCCAGTACTTC.

This clonotype came up many times. J is TRBJ2-1 and V is TRBV29-1, with TRBD2 identical over 12 bases. This CDR3 is built from 19 residues. Germline V lookup: CDR1 SQVTM, CDR2 ANQGSEA. V gave up 3 bases and J gave up 2 bases; unmatched junction bases: 14. The CDR3 bases are TGCAGCGTTGATGCCCTCGGGACTAGCGGGTTAGTAACCTACAATGAGCAGTTCTTC. Its protein product is CSVDALGTSGLVTYNEQFF.

This clonotype has at least ten counts. The J gene is TRBJ1-3, the V gene TRBV12-3 or TRBV12-4; 8 nucleotides match TRBD1. The V gene end was trimmed by 6 bases and the J gene end by 1 base; junction bases not matched to a gene: 14. The CDR3 covers 18 residues. In nucleotides, the CDR3 is TGTGCCAGCAGCCCGGGGGGGGACAGGAGAACTTCTGGAAACACCATATATTTT. Protein product: CASSPGGDRRTSGNTIYF.

Turning to this clonotype: With a much larger clone just one base away, this may be a read error. The chain has TRBV28 and TRBJ2-7; 8 bases are a match to TRBD2. The CDR3 sequence is 16 residues long. Trimming at V came to 5 bases and at J to 2 bases, leaving 11 bases not matched to a gene. Germline loops: CDR1 MDHEN, CDR2 SYDVKM. The CDR3, as DNA: TGTGCCAGCAGTGGTATCTTGGGACTAGTGCCCTACGAGCAGTACTTC. The encoded protein is CASSGILGLVPYEQYF.

Ten or more counts support this clonotype. The chain carries TRBV20-1 and TRBJ2-2, with D perhaps given as TRBD1 or TRBD2 (6 bases each). V was clipped by 1 base and J by 3 bases, with 15 bases between them. The CDR3 has 16 residues. The germline gives CDR1 DFQATT, CDR2 SNEGSKA (reference sequence). For the CDR3, the DNA is TGCAGTGCTAGAGGTGGCACAGGGACTGACACCGGGGAGCTGTTTTTT. This sequence encodes CSARGGTGTDTGELFF.

This clonotype was counted at least ten times. V gene TRBV7-3 combines with J gene TRBJ2-2; D is undetermined. The V end lost 5 bases, the J end lost 6 bases, and 19 bases lay between the germline ends. This CDR3 is 16 amino acids long. Looked up from germline, CDR1 is SGHTA and CDR2 is FQGTGA. CDR3 sequence (DNA): TGTGCCAGCAGCGCAAAACCCCGAGAGGATCCCGGGGAGCTGTTTTTT. Amino acid sequence: CASSAKPREDPGELFF. The full variable domain, its missing parts supplied by reference TRBV7-3 and TRBJ2-2, is GAGVSQTPSNKVTEKGKYVELRCDPISGHTALYWYRQSLGQGPEFLIYFQGTGAADDSGLPNDRFFAVRPEGSVSTLKIQRTERGDSAVYLCASSAKPREDPGELFFGEGSRLTVL.

Details on this clonotype: A read error may explain this, as a much larger clone is one base away. The rearrangement uses TRBV19 and TRBJ1-2, with 9 positions matching TRBD1. CDR3 size: 15 residues. The germline V gene encodes CDR1 LNHDA and CDR2 SQIVND (reference sequence). Trimming removed 9 bases from V and 6 bases from J; junction bases left unmatched: 14. The CDR3 bases are TGTGCCAGCGGACCTAACAGGGGGCGCGGGCATGGCTACACCTTC. Translation gives CASGPNRGRGHGYTF. Supplemented by reference TRBV19 and TRBJ1-2, the full variable domain reads DGGITQSPKYLFRKEGQNVTLSCEQNLNHDAMYWYRQDPGQGLRLIYYSQIVNDFQKGDIAEGYSVSREKKESFPLTVTSAQKNPTAFYLCASGPNRGRGHGYTFGSGTRLTVV.

Notes on this clonotype: This may stem from a read error, because a much larger clone lies one nucleotide away. The gene calls are TRBV28 and TRBJ2-7, with 9 bases that match TRBD2. CDR1 is MDHEN, CDR2 SYDVKM, per germline. The CDR3 loop spans 17 amino acids. The trim removed 6 bases at V and 2 bases at J, leaving 14 bases unmatched. CDR3 protein: CASSSHGSGSYAYEQYF. The CDR3 DNA sequence: TGTGCCAGCAGCTCTCATGGTAGCGGGAGTTATGCCTACGAGCAGTACTTC.

This clonotype was counted many times. The chain is built from TRBV7-9 and TRBJ2-7, with 9 bases matching TRBD1. V shed 5 bases, J shed 3 bases, and the junction held 5 bases outside the gene matches. Per the germline V gene, CDR1 is SEHNR and CDR2 is FQNEAQ (reference sequence). The CDR3 is made up of 14 amino acids. CDR3 coding DNA: TGTGCCAGCAGCAACCGGGACAGGGACTACGAGCAGTACTTC. Translation: CASSNRDRDYEQYF.

Comment on this clonotype: One junction end does not reproduce the germline sequence, and a read error may be involved. The chain recombines TRBV7-2 with TRBJ2-3; D unclear. CDR1 SGHTA and CDR2 FQGNSA come from the germline V gene. The CDR3 has 14 residues. The DNA for the CDR3 is TGTGCCAGCAGCTTGACGTTTTACGCAGATACGCGGTATTTT. Encoded protein: CASSLTFYADTRYF. Drawing the rest from reference TRBV7-2 and TRBJ2-3, the complete variable domain is GAGVSQSPSNKVTEKGKDVELRCDPISGHTALYWYRQSLGQGLEFLIYFQGNSAPDKSGLPSDRFSAERTGGSVSTLTIQRTQQEDSAVYLCASSLTFYADTRYFGPGTRLTVL.

There are many counts of this clonotype. The V call is TRBV10-3, the J call TRBJ2-1, with TRBD1 as a possible D gene (5 bases). CDR3 length: 14 amino acids. CDR1 is ENHRY, CDR2 SYGVKD, per germline. V lost 10 bases to trimming and J lost 5 bases, with 18 bases between them. Here the CDR3 reads CATRQSAQDNEQFF. The CDR3 nucleotides read TGTGCCACTAGACAGTCGGCTCAAGACAATGAGCAGTTCTTC.

This clonotype occurred many times. The gene calls are TRBV30 and TRBJ2-7; 8 bases are a match to TRBD1. Losses at the gene ends were 0 bases for V and 5 bases for J; bases not matched to a gene: 6. Germline CDR1 and CDR2: GTSNPN and SVGIG (reference sequence). The CDR3 length is 14 residues. DNA of the CDR3: TGTGCCTGGAGTGTGGGGGCAGGGGGCAACGAGCAGTACTTC. This encodes CAWSVGAGGNEQYF.

This clonotype was seen repeatedly, ten times or more. The chain recombines TRBV10-3 with TRBJ2-3, with TRBD2 matching 9 bases. The CDR3 consists of 19 residues. The germline V gene encodes CDR1 ENHRY and CDR2 SYGVKD. V dropped 0 bases and J dropped 0; count of bases not matched to a gene: 10. The CDR3 DNA is TGTGCCATCAGTGAGTCGATAAAGTCTGCGGGAGGGAGCACAGATACGCAGTATTTT. This codes for CAISESIKSAGGSTDTQYF.

This clonotype occurred many times. The chain combines TRBV30 with TRBJ2-7; 9 nucleotides match TRBD2. There are 17 residues in the CDR3. Germline V gives CDR1 GTSNPN, CDR2 SVGIG (reference sequence). V shed 6 bases and J 2 bases; nucleotides not matched to a gene: 17. The CDR3 sequence is CACRKGGLAGGAYEQYF. The CDR3 DNA reads TGTGCCTGTCGTAAAGGAGGTCTGGCGGGAGGGGCCTACGAGCAGTACTTC.

This clonotype was counted between two and nine times. The gene calls are TRBV28 and TRBJ1-3; D not resolved. The germline gives CDR1 MDHEN, CDR2 SYDVKM. V was cut by 8 bases and J by 1 base, with 18 bases left in between. The CDR3 sequence is 16 residues long. In nucleotides, the CDR3 is TGTGCCAGCTTCAGAGGCCCGGGCTATTCTGGAAACACCATATATTTT. It yields the protein CASFRGPGYSGNTIYF.

This clonotype was counted many times. The rearrangement links TRBV6-5 to TRBJ1-4, with 7 bases identical to TRBD1. Germline lookup yields CDR1 MNHEY and CDR2 SVGAGI. J lost 4 bases, V lost 8 bases, and 7 bases had no gene match. The CDR3 sequence is 14 residues long. Written as DNA, the CDR3 is TGTGCCAGCGGAAAACAGGGGTTTAATGAAAAACTGTTTTTT. Encoded protein: CASGKQGFNEKLFF.

Notes on this clonotype: One end of the junction does not line up with germline, which may come from a read error. This chain links TRBV28 with TRBJ2-7; 9 bases align to TRBD1. The CDR3 consists of 14 residues. Germline CDR1 and CDR2: MDHEN and SYDVKM. The CDR3 is CASSEQGASYEPYF. The CDR3 DNA reads as TGTGCCAGCAGTGAACAGGGGGCCTCCTACGAGCCGTACTTC.

Concerning this clonotype itself: The final CDR3 position lacks the conserved phenylalanine or tryptophan, pointing to a likely read error. J is TRBJ1-5 and V is TRBV19; D is perhaps TRBD1 (5 bases). The CDR3 consists of 16 residues. The V and J ends lost 9 bases and 0 bases respectively, with 18 bases between them. Germline CDR1 is LNHDA and CDR2 is SQIVND (reference sequence). The CDR3 loop is CASKKGQQYSNQPQHS. The CDR3 nucleotides read TGTGCCAGCAAAAAGGGGCAACAATATAGCAATCAGCCCCAGCATTCT.

This clonotype was seen a few times. A much larger clone lies a single base off, so this may be a read error. V and J are TRBV5-1 and TRBJ2-7; the D is unclear. The CDR3 runs 15 residues. The germline gives CDR1 SGHRS, CDR2 YFSETQ. V gave up 0 bases and J gave up 4 bases, with 14 bases separating them. DNA for the CDR3: TGCGCCAGCAGCTTGGGAGAGAGGCTCTTTTACGAGCAGTACTTC. Residues: CASSLGERLFYEQYF. The complete variable domain, with remaining parts taken from reference TRBV5-1 and TRBJ2-7, reads KAGVTQTPRYLIKTRGQQVTLSCSPISGHRSVSWYQQTPGQGLQFLFEYFSETQRNKGNFPGRFSGRQFSNSRSEMNVSTLELGDSALYLCASSLGERLFYEQYFGPGTRLTVT.

This clonotype was counted at least ten times. V and J are TRBV4-1 and TRBJ1-6, with 10 bases lining up with TRBD1. V was clipped by 5 bases and J by 7 bases; unmatched bases: 5. The germline V gene encodes CDR1 MGHRA and CDR2 YSYEKL. CDR3 length equals 15 residues. The CDR3 sequence: CASSNRQGANSPLHF. CDR3 DNA: TGCGCCAGCAGCAACCGACAGGGGGCGAATTCACCCCTCCACTTT.

In this sample, this clonotype turned up many times. The chain employs TRBV7-2 and TRBJ2-1; 11 nucleotides align to TRBD2. Germline V gene sequence: CDR1 SGHTA, CDR2 FQGNSA. Trimming removed 5 bases from V and 7 bases from J; junction bases left unmatched: 10. This CDR3 comprises 16 residues. DNA for the CDR3: TGTGCCAGCAGCCTCCTACTAGCGGGAGTTGGAAATGAGCAGTTCTTC. As protein: CASSLLLAGVGNEQFF.

A note on this clonotype: A much more abundant neighbour one base away suggests this may be a read error. The CDR3 ends on some other residue instead of the conserved phenylalanine or tryptophan, so this is likely a read error. The rearrangement links TRBV4-2 to TRBJ1-5; D is ambiguous. V dropped 0 bases and J dropped 2 bases, with 8 bases sitting between them. Germline assignment: CDR1 LGHNA and CDR2 YNFKEQ. This CDR3 has 15 amino acids. The CDR3 coding sequence is TGTGCCAGCAGCCAAGAGGGATATGGCAATCAGCCCCAGCATCTT. Translated: CASSQEGYGNQPQHL.

This clonotype was recorded many times. Written as DNA, the CDR3 is TGTGCCTGGAGTGTAATGCAGAACTATGGCTACACCTTC. Amino acid sequence: CAWSVMQNYGYTF. The chain links TRBV30 to TRBJ1-2, with D unclear. The CDR3 contains 13 residues. CDR1 is GTSNPN, CDR2 SVGIG, per germline (reference sequence). V was cut by 0 bases and J by 2 bases, with 7 bases left in between.

Only one count was recorded for this clonotype. Since a much larger clone is just one base distant, this may be a read error. This chain joins TRBV9 and TRBJ2-1, with D possibly being TRBD1 (6 bases). V lost 4 bases to trimming and J lost 8 bases, with 19 bases between them. Germline V gene sequence: CDR1 SGDLS, CDR2 YYNGEE. The CDR3 totals 15 residues. Written as DNA, the CDR3 is TGTGCCAGCAGCATACAGGGATCCCCGAGGGATGAGCAGTTCTTC. This sequence encodes CASSIQGSPRDEQFF.

This clonotype was picked up a small number of times. A single base separates this from a much larger clone, so it may be a read error. This chain links TRBV9 with TRBJ2-3; D remains unclear. Trimming took off 6 bases at V and 10 bases at J, with 6 bases between the two ends. Germline values: CDR1 SGDLS, CDR2 YYNGEE. This CDR3 is built from 9 residues. CDR3 DNA: TGTGCCAGCATTCGTGCGCAGTATTTT. Translating it yields CASIRAQYF.

This clonotype was detected ten times or more. The rearrangement joins TRBV20-1 to TRBJ2-1, with 7 bases fitting TRBD2. CDR1 and CDR2 (germline): DFQATT, SNEGSKA (reference sequence). V lost 3 bases, J lost 8 bases, and 10 bases stayed unmatched. This CDR3 region has 14 residues. CDR3 DNA: TGCAGTGCTAGGGGGGGGGGATTCGGCTATGAGCAGTTCTTC. Its protein is CSARGGGFGYEQFF.

The sample holds many counts of this clonotype. The gene calls are TRBV20-1 and TRBJ1-2; maybe TRBD1 (6 bases). Germline values: CDR1 DFQATT, CDR2 SNEGSKA (reference sequence). The CDR3 totals 13 residues. V was shortened by 0 bases and J by 4 bases, with 9 bases between the two germline ends. The CDR3: CSARDGGPYGYTF. The CDR3 DNA reads as TGCAGTGCTAGAGATGGGGGGCCCTATGGCTACACCTTC.

Ten or more counts support this clonotype. This chain uses TRBV2 with TRBJ1-5; D call uncertain. The germline V and J ends were trimmed by 6 bases and 0 bases, with 6 bases remaining between them. This CDR3 comprises 13 residues. Germline CDR1 and CDR2: SNHLY and FYNNEI. The CDR3 is CASRVDSNQPQHF. The CDR3, as DNA: TGTGCCAGCAGGGTAGATAGCAATCAGCCCCAGCATTTT.